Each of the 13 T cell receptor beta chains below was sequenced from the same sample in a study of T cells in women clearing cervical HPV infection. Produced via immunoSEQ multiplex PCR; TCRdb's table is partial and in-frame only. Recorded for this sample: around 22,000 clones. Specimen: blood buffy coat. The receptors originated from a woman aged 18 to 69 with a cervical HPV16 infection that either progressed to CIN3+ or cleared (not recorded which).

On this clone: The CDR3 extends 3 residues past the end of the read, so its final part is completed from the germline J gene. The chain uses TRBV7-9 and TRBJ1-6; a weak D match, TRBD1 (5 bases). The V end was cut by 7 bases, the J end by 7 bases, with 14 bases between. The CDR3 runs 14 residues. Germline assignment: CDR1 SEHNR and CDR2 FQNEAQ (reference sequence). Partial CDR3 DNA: TGTGCCAGCACCGGGGGGACGGAGAATTCACCC. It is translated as CASTGGTENSP. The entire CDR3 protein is CASTGGTENSPLHF.

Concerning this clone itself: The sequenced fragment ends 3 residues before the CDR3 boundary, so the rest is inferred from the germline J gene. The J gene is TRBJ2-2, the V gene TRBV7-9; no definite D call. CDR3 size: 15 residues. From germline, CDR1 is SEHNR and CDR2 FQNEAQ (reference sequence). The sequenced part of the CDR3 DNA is TGTGCCAGCAGCTTAGCGCTGGGCAGTAATGAAAAG. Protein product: CASSLALGSNEK. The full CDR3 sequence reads CASSLALGSNEKLFF.

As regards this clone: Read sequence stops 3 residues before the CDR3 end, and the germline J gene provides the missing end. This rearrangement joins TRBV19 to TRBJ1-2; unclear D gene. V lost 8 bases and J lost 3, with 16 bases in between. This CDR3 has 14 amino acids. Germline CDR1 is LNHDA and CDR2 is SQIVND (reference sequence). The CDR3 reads CASYHLRGDYGYTF. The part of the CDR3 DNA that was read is TGTGCCAGTTATCACTTGCGGGGTGACTATGGC.

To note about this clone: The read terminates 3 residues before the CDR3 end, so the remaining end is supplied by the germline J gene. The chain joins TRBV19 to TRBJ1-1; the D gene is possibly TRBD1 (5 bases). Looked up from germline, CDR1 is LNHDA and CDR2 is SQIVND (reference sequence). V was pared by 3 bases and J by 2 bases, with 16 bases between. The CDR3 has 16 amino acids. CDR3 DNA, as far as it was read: TGTGCCAGTAGTATTTTGAAGGGGCAGGCAAACACTGAA. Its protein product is CASSILKGQANTE. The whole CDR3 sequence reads CASSILKGQANTEAFF. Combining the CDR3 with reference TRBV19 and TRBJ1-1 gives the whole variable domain DGGITQSPKYLFRKEGQNVTLSCEQNLNHDAMYWYRQDPGQGLRLIYYSQIVNDFQKGDIAEGYSVSREKKESFPLTVTSAQKNPTAFYLCASSILKGQANTEAFFGQGTRLTVV.

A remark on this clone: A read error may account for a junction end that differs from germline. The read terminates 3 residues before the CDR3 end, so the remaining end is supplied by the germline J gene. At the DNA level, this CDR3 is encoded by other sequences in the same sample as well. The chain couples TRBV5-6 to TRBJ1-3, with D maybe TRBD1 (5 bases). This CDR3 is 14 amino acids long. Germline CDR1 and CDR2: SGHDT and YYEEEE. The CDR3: CASRQGLSGNTIYF. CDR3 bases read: TGTGCCAGCAGGCAGGGACTCTCTGGAAACACA.

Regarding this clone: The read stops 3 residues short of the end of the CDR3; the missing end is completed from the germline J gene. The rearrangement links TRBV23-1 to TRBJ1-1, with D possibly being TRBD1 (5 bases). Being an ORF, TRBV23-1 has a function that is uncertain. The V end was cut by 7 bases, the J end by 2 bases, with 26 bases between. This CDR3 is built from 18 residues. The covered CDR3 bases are TGCGCCAGCAACCTCCAGGGTATACATACCTTAATAAACACTGAA. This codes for CASNLQGIHTLINTE. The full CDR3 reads CASNLQGIHTLINTEAFF.

The part of the CDR3 DNA that was read is TGTGCCAGCAGTGAAACAGCTGGGGCCAACGTC. The encoded protein is CASSETAGANV. The complete CDR3 sequence is CASSETAGANVLTF. The chain uses TRBV6-1 and TRBJ2-6; D is uncertain. The read falls 3 residues short of the CDR3 end, and the missing part is taken from the germline J gene. Between the trimmed V and J ends, which lost 2 bases and 2 bases, there was a span of 4 bases. Per the germline V gene, CDR1 is MNHNS and CDR2 is SASEGT. This CDR3 comprises 14 residues.

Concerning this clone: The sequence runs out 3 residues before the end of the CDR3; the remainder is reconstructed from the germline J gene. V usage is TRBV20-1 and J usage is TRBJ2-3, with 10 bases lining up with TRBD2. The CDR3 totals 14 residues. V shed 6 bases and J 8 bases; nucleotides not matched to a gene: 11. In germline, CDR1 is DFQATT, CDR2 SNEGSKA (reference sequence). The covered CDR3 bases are TGCAGTGCGTCCGGGACTAGCGAATTGGGTACG. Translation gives CSASGTSELGT. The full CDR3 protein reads CSASGTSELGTQYF.

CDR3 amino acids: CASSLRGQTIYF. CDR3 bases read: TGTGCCAGCAGTTTAAGAGGTCAAACC. This chain uses TRBV12-3 or TRBV12-4 with TRBJ1-3; D remains unclear. The read comes to an end 3 residues before the CDR3 does, leaving the germline J gene to fill in the end. The length of the CDR3 is 12 residues.

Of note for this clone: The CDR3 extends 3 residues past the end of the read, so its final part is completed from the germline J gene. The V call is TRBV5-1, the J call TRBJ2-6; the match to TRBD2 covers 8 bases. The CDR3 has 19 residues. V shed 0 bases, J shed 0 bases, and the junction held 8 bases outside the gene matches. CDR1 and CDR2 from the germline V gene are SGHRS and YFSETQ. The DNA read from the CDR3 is TGCGCCAGCAGCTTGGCCCCACTAGCGGCGAGCTCTGGGGCCAACGTC. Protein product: CASSLAPLAASSGANV. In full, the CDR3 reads CASSLAPLAASSGANVLTF.

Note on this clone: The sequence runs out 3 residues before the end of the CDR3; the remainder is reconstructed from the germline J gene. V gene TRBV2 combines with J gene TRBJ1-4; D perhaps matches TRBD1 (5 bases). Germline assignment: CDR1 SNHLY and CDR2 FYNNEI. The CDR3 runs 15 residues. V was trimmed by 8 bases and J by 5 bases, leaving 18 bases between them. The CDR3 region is CASGFKDMKNEKLFF. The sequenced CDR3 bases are TGTGCCAGCGGCTTCAAGGACATGAAAAATGAAAAA.

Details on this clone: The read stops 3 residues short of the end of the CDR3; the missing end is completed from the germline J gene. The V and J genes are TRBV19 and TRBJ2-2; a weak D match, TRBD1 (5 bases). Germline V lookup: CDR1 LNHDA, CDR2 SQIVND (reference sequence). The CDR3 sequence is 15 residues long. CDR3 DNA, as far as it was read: TGTGCCAGGGAGCCAGGGCAACGACGAAATTCACCG. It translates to CAREPGQRRNSP. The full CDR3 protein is CAREPGQRRNSPLFF.

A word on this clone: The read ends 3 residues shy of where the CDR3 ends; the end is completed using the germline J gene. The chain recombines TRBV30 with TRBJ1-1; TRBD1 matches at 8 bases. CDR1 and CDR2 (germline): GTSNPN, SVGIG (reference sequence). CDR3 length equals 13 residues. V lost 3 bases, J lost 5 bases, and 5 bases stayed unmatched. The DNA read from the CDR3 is TGTGCCTGGAGGGACAGGGTGTTTACTGAA. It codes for CAWRDRVFTE. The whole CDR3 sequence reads CAWRDRVFTEAFF.